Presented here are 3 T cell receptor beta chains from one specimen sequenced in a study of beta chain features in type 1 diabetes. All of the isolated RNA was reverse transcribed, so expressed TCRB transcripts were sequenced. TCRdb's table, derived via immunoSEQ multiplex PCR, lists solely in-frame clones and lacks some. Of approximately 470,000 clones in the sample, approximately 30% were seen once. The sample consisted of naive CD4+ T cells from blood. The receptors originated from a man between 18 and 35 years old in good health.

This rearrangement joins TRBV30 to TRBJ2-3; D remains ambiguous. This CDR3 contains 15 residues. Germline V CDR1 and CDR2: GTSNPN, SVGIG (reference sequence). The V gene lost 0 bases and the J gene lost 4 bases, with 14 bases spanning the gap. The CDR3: CAWSVRGFGADTQYF. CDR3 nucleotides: TGTGCCTGGAGTGTACGAGGATTTGGGGCAGATACGCAGTATTTT.

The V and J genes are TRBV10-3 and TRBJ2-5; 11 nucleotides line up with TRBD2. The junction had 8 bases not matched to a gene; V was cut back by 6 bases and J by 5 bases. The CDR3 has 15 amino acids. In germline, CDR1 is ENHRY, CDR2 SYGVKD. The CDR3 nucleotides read TGTGCCATCAGCTCCGATCTAGCGGGAGGCGAGACCCAGTACTTC. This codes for CAISSDLAGGETQYF.

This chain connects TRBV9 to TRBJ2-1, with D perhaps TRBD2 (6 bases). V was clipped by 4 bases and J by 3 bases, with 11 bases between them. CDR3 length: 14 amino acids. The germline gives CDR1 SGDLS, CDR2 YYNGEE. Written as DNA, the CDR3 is TGTGCCAGCAGCCCACGACTAGACTACAATGAGCAGTTCTTC. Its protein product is CASSPRLDYNEQFF.